Following are 20 T cell receptor beta chains from one sample sequenced in a study of identical twins. TCRdb fed the 5' RACE reads into MiXCR, producing one record per CDR3 protein. The table has a few hundred thousand distinct CDR3 sequences, approximately 8.3% seen once. The data were also submitted as part of a second study, on yellow fever vaccine responses in identical twins.

Sequenced material: CD8+ T cells sorted from blood. These receptor sequences come from a woman younger than 30 in good health.

This clonotype turned up a few times. This CDR3 is CATSDFSGGAGETQYF. The CDR3 region has the DNA TGTGCCACCAGTGACTTTAGCGGGGGGGCGGGGGAGACCCAGTACTTC. The chain employs TRBV24-1 and TRBJ2-5, with 11 bases that match TRBD2. Trimming removed 4 bases from V and 5 bases from J; junction bases left unmatched: 8. The CDR3 sequence is 16 residues long. Germline CDR1 is KGHDR and CDR2 is SFDVKD.

This clonotype was counted many times. V and J are TRBV29-1 and TRBJ2-7; tentative D call: TRBD1 (6 bases). This CDR3 comprises 13 residues. V gave up 4 bases and J gave up 5 bases, with 15 bases separating them. The V gene's germline CDR1 is SQVTM and CDR2 ANQGSEA. The chain's CDR3 is CSVALQGVNEQYF. CDR3 DNA sequence: TGCAGCGTTGCCCTACAGGGCGTCAACGAGCAGTACTTC.

Ten or more counts support this clonotype. V usage is TRBV7-2 and J usage is TRBJ1-1, with D possibly TRBD1 on 5 matching bases. Germline lookup yields CDR1 SGHTA and CDR2 FQGNSA. The CDR3 totals 14 residues. Trimming removed 1 base from V and 10 bases from J, with 16 bases in between. The CDR3 here is CASSLGWGSVVAFF. CDR3 DNA sequence: TGTGCCAGCAGCTTAGGTTGGGGGTCCGTTGTAGCTTTCTTT.

This clonotype was counted many times. The V gene is TRBV12-3 or TRBV12-4, the J gene TRBJ2-1; TRBD2 matches 7 bases. V gave up 6 bases and J gave up 4 bases; unmatched junction bases: 9. The CDR3 consists of 15 residues. The CDR3: CASRVWASGYNEQFF. CDR3 nucleotides: TGTGCCAGCAGGGTTTGGGCTAGCGGATACAATGAGCAGTTCTTC.

This clonotype was found a few times. The V gene is TRBV5-1, the J gene TRBJ2-7; 7 bases agree with TRBD2. CDR1 is SGHRS and CDR2 is YFSETQ in the germline V gene. The CDR3 has 14 amino acids. The J segment lost 2 bases and the V segment lost 1 base, leaving 3 bases of the junction unmatched. DNA for the CDR3: TGCGCCAGCAGCTTGCGGGGAGGGCCCTACGAGCAGTACTTC. Encoded protein: CASSLRGGPYEQYF.

This clonotype was counted between two and nine times. The chain combines TRBV4-1 with TRBJ2-4, with D possibly TRBD2 on 6 matching bases. The CDR3 totals 14 residues. The germline V gene has CDR1 MGHRA and CDR2 YSYEKL. Trimming removed 0 bases at V and 7 bases at J, with 10 bases between. In DNA, the CDR3 is TGCGCCAGCAGCCAAGATAGGGCGGGGAACATTCAGTACTTC. Translating it yields CASSQDRAGNIQYF.

In this sample, this clonotype turned up many times. The chain links TRBV27 to TRBJ1-4; 7 bases map to TRBD1. The CDR3 length is 14 residues. V gave up 3 bases and J gave up 6 bases; unmatched junction bases: 4. The germline V gene has CDR1 MNHEY and CDR2 SMNVEV (reference sequence). For the CDR3, the DNA is TGTGCCAGCAGTTTCCAGGGGGGGGATGAAAAACTGTTTTTT. Its protein product is CASSFQGGDEKLFF.

Only a few counts were recorded for this clonotype. The chain combines TRBV2 with TRBJ2-2; no clear D. CDR1 SNHLY and CDR2 FYNNEI come from the germline V gene. The length of the CDR3 is 12 residues. V lost 3 bases and J lost 2, with 1 base in between. In DNA, the CDR3 is TGTGCCAGCAGTGATAACACCGGGGAGCTGTTTTTT. Protein product: CASSDNTGELFF.

The table lists this clonotype with a few counts. The V gene is TRBV2, the J gene TRBJ1-4, with 7 bases aligning to TRBD1. Germline-derived CDR1 and CDR2 are SNHLY and FYNNEI. The CDR3 covers 14 residues. V lost 4 bases to trimming and J lost 10 bases; unmatched junction nucleotides: 9. The CDR3 is CASSAETGSGKLFF. For the CDR3, the DNA is TGTGCCAGCAGTGCGGAGACAGGGTCCGGAAAACTGTTTTTT.

In its sample, this clonotype was seen a few times. J is TRBJ2-7 and V is TRBV28; D call uncertain. Germline loops: CDR1 MDHEN, CDR2 SYDVKM. The CDR3 totals 11 residues. V was cut by 10 bases and J by 2 bases, with 9 bases left in between. The CDR3 DNA follows: TGTGCCACCCGAAGGGCCTACGAGCAGTACTTC. Protein: CATRRAYEQYF.

V usage is TRBV12-3 or TRBV12-4 and J usage is TRBJ2-1; 7 nucleotides agree with TRBD2. The CDR3 contains 16 residues. V was clipped by 6 bases and J by 7 bases; unmatched bases: 15. The CDR3 nucleotides are TGTGCCAGCAGGTCCTCTAGTGCGGGAGTAAATAATGAGCAGTTCTTC. Encoded protein: CASRSSSAGVNNEQFF.

The chain couples TRBV12-3 or TRBV12-4 to TRBJ2-5, with 9 bases identical to TRBD2. This CDR3 contains 14 residues. Losses at the gene ends were 7 bases for V and 3 bases for J; bases not matched to a gene: 6. The CDR3 DNA follows: TGTGCCAGCAAGCCGGGACTAGCAGAAGAGACCCAGTACTTC. Translated, it gives CASKPGLAEETQYF.

This clonotype has just a few counts. The gene calls are TRBV7-9 and TRBJ1-5; weak D call: TRBD1 (5 bases). From germline, CDR1 is SEHNR and CDR2 FQNEAQ (reference sequence). The CDR3 sequence is 17 residues long. V lost 5 bases and J 1 base, leaving 18 bases between the germline ends. The CDR3 nucleotides read TGTGCCAGCAGCGCTAGCGACTTGGGGGGGAGCAATCAGCCCCAGCATTTT. As protein: CASSASDLGGSNQPQHF. Variable domain in full (rest from reference TRBV7-9 and TRBJ1-5): DTGVSQNPRHKITKRGQNVTFRCDPISEHNRLYWYRQTLGQGPEFLTYFQNEAQLEKSRLLSDRFSAERPKGSFSTLEIQRTEQGDSAMYLCASSASDLGGSNQPQHFGDGTRLSIL.

The sample holds a few counts of this clonotype. The chain uses TRBV29-1 and TRBJ2-1, with 10 positions matching TRBD2. This CDR3 spans 14 amino acids. The germline V gene encodes CDR1 SQVTM and CDR2 ANQGSEA. Germline trimming cut 4 bases from V and 3 bases from J; bases unmatched to any gene: 3. Here the CDR3 DNA reads TGCAGCGTTGCTTCTAGCGGGAGCTACAATGAGCAGTTCTTC. Translated, it gives CSVASSGSYNEQFF.

The chain is built from TRBV11-2 and TRBJ2-3; D not resolved. Germline V gene data show CDR1 as SGHAT and CDR2 as FQNNGV. Trimming pared 4 bases from V and 5 bases from J, leaving 19 bases between. The CDR3 runs 16 residues. CDR3 nucleotide sequence: TGTGCCAGCAGCTCCAATTTGGGGTCGGAATTAGATACGCAGTATTTT. Encoded protein: CASSSNLGSELDTQYF.

At least ten counts were recorded for this clonotype. J is TRBJ2-7 and V is TRBV28; 7 bases line up with TRBD2. The germline V gene encodes CDR1 MDHEN and CDR2 SYDVKM. Trimming removed 6 bases from V and 5 bases from J; junction bases left unmatched: 10. The CDR3 spans 14 residues. Here the CDR3 reads CASRPQRDINEQYF. CDR3 sequence (DNA): TGTGCCAGCAGGCCACAGCGGGATATCAACGAGCAGTACTTC. The whole variable domain, remainder taken from reference TRBV28 and TRBJ2-7, is DVKVTQSSRYLVKRTGEKVFLECVQDMDHENMFWYRQDPGLGLRLIYFSYDVKMKEKGDIPEGYSVSREKKERFSLILESASTNQTSMYLCASRPQRDINEQYFGPGTRLTVT.

The table lists this clonotype with a few counts. The rearrangement joins TRBV28 to TRBJ2-3; 7 nucleotides align to TRBD1. V lost 3 bases and J lost 1; bases outside the gene matches: 4. Germline loops: CDR1 MDHEN, CDR2 SYDVKM. This CDR3 has 15 residues. CDR3 sequence (DNA): TGTGCCAGCAGTTTCCGGGACAGTGGCACAGATACGCAGTATTTT. Translation gives CASSFRDSGTDTQYF.

This clonotype was counted only a few times. The chain uses TRBV18 and TRBJ2-7; either TRBD1 or TRBD2 may fit D (5 bases each). This CDR3 is built from 18 residues. Germline CDR1 reads KGHSH; CDR2 reads LQKENI. V lost 0 bases to trimming and J lost 0 bases, with 18 bases between them. The chain's CDR3 is CASSPPPGSSPNSYEQYF. The CDR3 DNA follows: TGTGCCAGCTCACCACCGCCAGGGAGTAGTCCAAACTCCTACGAGCAGTACTTC.

The J gene is TRBJ2-5, the V gene TRBV30; D not resolved. This CDR3 is 12 amino acids long. The germline V and J ends were trimmed by 5 bases and 5 bases, with 12 bases remaining between them. The germline CDR1 and CDR2 sequences are GTSNPN and SVGIG (reference sequence). The CDR3 is CAWYGEGETQYF. CDR3 nucleotides: TGTGCCTGGTACGGCGAAGGGGAGACCCAGTACTTC. The whole variable domain, remainder taken from reference TRBV30 and TRBJ2-5, is SQTIHQWPATLVQPVGSPLSLECTVEGTSNPNLYWYRQAAGRGLQLLFYSVGIGQISSEVPQNLSASRPQDRQFILSSKKLLLSDSGFYLCAWYGEGETQYFGPGTRLLVL.

This clonotype appeared many times. V usage is TRBV11-2 and J usage is TRBJ2-3; the match to TRBD2 covers 10 bases. There are 15 residues in the CDR3. Germline trimming cut 5 bases from V and 1 base from J; bases unmatched to any gene: 3. Germline V lookup: CDR1 SGHAT, CDR2 FQNNGV. CDR3 coding DNA: TGTGCCAGCAGCCTCCTAGCGGGAGGCACAGATACGCAGTATTTT. Protein: CASSLLAGGTDTQYF.